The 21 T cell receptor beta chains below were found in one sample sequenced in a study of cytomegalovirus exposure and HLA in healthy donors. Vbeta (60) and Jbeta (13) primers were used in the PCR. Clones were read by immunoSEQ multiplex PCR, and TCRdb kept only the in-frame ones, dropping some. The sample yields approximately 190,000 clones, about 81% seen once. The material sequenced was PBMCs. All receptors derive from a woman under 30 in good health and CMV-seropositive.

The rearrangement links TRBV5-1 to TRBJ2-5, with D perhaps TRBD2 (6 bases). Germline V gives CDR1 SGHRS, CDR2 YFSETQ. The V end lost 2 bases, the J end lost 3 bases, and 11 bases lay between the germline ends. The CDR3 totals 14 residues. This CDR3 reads CASSFTAGKETQYF. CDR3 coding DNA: TGCGCCAGCAGCTTCACCGCGGGGAAAGAGACCCAGTACTTC. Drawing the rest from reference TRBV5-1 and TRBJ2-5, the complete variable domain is KAGVTQTPRYLIKTRGQQVTLSCSPISGHRSVSWYQQTPGQGLQFLFEYFSETQRNKGNFPGRFSGRQFSNSRSEMNVSTLELGDSALYLCASSFTAGKETQYFGPGTRLLVL.

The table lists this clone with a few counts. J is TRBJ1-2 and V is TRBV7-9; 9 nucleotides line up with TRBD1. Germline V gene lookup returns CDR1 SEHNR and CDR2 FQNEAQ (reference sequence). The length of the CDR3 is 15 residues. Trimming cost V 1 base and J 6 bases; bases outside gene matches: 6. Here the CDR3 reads CASSLVGTGSHGYTF. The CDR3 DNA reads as TGTGCCAGCAGCTTAGTAGGGACAGGGAGCCATGGCTACACCTTC.

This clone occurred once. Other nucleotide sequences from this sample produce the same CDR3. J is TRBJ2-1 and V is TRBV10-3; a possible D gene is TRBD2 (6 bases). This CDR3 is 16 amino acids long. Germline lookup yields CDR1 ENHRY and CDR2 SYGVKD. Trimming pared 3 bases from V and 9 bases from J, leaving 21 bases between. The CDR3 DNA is TGTGCCATCAGTGATAGAGCGGGCAAGAATGGGGGTGAGCAGTTCTTC. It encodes CAISDRAGKNGGEQFF.

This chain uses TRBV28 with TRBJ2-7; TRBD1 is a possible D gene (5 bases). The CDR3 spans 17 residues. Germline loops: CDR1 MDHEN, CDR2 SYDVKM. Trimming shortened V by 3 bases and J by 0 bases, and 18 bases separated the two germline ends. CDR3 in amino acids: CASSFNPTRETSYEQYF. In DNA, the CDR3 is TGTGCCAGCAGTTTCAACCCCACCAGGGAAACCTCCTACGAGCAGTACTTC.

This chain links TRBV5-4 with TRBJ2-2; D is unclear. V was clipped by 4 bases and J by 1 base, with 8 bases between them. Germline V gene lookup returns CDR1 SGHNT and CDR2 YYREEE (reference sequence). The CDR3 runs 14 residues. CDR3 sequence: CASSARQNTGELFF. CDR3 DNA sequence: TGTGCCAGCAGCGCCCGACAGAACACCGGGGAGCTGTTTTTT.

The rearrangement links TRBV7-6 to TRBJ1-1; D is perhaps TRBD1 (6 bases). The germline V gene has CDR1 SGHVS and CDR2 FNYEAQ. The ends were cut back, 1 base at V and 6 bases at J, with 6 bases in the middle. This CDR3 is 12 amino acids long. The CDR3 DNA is TGTGCCAGCAGCTTAGAGGGGGCTGAAGCTTTCTTT. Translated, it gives CASSLEGAEAFF.

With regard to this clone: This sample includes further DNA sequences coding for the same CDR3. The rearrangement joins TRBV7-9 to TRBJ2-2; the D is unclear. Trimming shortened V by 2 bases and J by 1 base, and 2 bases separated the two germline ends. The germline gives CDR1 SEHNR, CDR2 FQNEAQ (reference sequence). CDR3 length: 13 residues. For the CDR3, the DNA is TGTGCCAGCAGCTTACTGAACACCGGGGAGCTGTTTTTT. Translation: CASSLLNTGELFF.

The CDR3 loop is CASSFRLMNTGELFF. The CDR3 nucleotides are TGTGCCAGCAGCTTCAGACTTATGAACACCGGGGAGCTGTTTTTT. The rearrangement uses TRBV7-9 and TRBJ2-2; D gene unclear. The length of the CDR3 is 15 residues. The germline gives CDR1 SEHNR, CDR2 FQNEAQ (reference sequence). Trimming took off 3 bases at V and 1 base at J, with 9 bases between the two ends.

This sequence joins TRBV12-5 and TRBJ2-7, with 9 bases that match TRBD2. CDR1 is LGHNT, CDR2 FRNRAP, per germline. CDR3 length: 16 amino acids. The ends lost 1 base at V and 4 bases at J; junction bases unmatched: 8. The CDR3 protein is CASGLALGTSLYEQYV. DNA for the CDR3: TGTGCTAGTGGTTTGGCCCTTGGGACTAGCTTATACGAGCAGTACGTC.

For the CDR3, the DNA is TGTGCCAGCAGCGTAATCCCCCAGCTAGCTGGAAACACCATATATTTT. Its translation: CASSVIPQLAGNTIYF. The rearrangement joins TRBV9 to TRBJ1-3; D is ambiguous. Germline V gene sequence: CDR1 SGDLS, CDR2 YYNGEE. The CDR3 consists of 16 residues. The V gene lost 1 base and the J gene lost 2 bases, with 13 bases spanning the gap.

CDR3 sequence (DNA): TGTGCCAGCAGCCAATACAGTGGAAACACCATATATTTT. This codes for CASSQYSGNTIYF. This sequence joins TRBV14 and TRBJ1-3; D ambiguous. In germline, CDR1 is SGHDN, CDR2 FVKESK. V dropped 2 bases and J dropped 3 bases, with 5 bases sitting between them. This CDR3 comprises 13 residues.

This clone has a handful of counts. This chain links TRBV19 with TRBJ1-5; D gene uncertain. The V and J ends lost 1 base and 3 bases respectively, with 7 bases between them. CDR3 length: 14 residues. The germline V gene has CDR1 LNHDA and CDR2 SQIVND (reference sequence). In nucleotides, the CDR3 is TGTGCCAGTAGTATAGGAGGGTTCAATCAGCCCCAGCATTTT. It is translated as CASSIGGFNQPQHF.

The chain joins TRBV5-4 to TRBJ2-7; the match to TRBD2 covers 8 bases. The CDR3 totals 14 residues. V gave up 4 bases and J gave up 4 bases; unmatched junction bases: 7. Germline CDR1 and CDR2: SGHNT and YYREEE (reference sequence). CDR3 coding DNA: TGTGCCAGCAGCCTGGGGGCTAGCGGGTACGAGCAGTACTTC. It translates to CASSLGASGYEQYF.

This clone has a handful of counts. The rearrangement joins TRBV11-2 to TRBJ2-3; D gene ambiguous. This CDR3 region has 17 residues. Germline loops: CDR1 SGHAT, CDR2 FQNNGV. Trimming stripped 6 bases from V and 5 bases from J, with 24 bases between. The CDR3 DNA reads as TGTGCCAGCAGACCTACCTCCCATCGGCTAGTAGTAGATACGCAGTATTTT. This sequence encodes CASRPTSHRLVVDTQYF. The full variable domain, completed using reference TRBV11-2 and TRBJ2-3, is EAGVAQSPRYKIIEKRQSVAFWCNPISGHATLYWYQQILGQGPKLLIQFQNNGVVDDSQLPKDRFSAERLKGVDSTLKIQPAKLEDSAVYLCASRPTSHRLVVDTQYFGPGTRLTVL.

The CDR3 reads CASSRDPTGGRGNTIYF. The CDR3 bases are TGTGCCAGCAGCAGAGACCCCACAGGGGGCCGTGGAAACACCATATATTTT. The chain employs TRBV7-2 and TRBJ1-3; 9 bases line up with TRBD1. In germline, CDR1 is SGHTA, CDR2 FQGNSA. This CDR3 comprises 17 residues. The V and J ends lost 5 bases and 3 bases, in that order; junction bases with no gene match: 11.

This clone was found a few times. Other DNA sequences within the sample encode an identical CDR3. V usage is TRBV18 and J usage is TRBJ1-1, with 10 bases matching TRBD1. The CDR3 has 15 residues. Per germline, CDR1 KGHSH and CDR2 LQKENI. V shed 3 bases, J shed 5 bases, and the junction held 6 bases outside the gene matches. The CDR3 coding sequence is TGTGCCAGCTCACCGCGACAGGGGGCAGGGACTGAAGCTTTCTTT. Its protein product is CASSPRQGAGTEAFF. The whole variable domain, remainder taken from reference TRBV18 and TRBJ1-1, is NAGVMQNPRHLVRRRGQEARLRCSPMKGHSHVYWYRQLPEEGLKFMVYLQKENIIDESGMPKERFSAEFPKEGPSILRIQQVVRGDSAAYFCASSPRQGAGTEAFFGQGTRLTVV.

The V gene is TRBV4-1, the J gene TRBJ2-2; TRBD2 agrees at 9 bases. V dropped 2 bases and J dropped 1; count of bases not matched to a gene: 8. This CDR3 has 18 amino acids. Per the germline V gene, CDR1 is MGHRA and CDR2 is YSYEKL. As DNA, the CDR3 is TGCGCCAGCAGCCAAAATCCGGGACTAGCCTTGAACACCGGGGAGCTGTTTTTT. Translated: CASSQNPGLALNTGELFF.

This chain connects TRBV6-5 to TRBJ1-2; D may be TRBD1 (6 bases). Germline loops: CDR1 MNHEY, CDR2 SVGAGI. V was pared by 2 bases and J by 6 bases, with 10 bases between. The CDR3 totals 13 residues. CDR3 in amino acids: CASSYAGADGYTF. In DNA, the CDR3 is TGTGCCAGCAGTTACGCAGGGGCTGATGGCTACACCTTC.

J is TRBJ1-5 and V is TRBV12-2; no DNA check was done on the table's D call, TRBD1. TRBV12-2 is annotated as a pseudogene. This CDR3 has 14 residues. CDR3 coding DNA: TGTGCAAGTCGCAGGAACGTCAGGGATCAGCCCCAGCATTTT. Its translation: CASRRNVRDQPQHF.

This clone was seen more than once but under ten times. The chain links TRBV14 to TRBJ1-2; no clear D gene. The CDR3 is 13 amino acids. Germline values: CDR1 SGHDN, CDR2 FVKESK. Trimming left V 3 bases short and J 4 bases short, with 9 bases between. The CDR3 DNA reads TGTGCCAGCAGCCATAGCATCCTCTATGGCTACACCTTC. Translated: CASSHSILYGYTF.

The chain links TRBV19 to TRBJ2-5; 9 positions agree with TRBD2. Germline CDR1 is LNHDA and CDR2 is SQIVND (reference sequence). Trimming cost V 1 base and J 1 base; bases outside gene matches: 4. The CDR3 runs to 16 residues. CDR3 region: CASSIVAGATQETQYF. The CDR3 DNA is TGTGCCAGTAGTATAGTAGCGGGGGCAACCCAAGAGACCCAGTACTTC.